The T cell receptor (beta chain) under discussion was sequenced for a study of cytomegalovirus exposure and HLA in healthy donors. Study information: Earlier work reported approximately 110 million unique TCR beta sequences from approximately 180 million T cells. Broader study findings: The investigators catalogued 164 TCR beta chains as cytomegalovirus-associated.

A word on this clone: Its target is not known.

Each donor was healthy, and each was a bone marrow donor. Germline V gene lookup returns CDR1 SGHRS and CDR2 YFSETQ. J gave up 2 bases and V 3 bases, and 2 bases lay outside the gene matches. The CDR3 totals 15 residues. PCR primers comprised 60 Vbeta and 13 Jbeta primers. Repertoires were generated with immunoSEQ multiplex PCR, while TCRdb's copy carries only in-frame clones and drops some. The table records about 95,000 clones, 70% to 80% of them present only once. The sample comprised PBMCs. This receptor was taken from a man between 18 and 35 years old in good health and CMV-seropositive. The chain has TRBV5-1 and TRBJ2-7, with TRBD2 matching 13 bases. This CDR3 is CASSSTSGGPYEQYF. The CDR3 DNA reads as TGCGCCAGCAGCTCGACTAGCGGGGGGCCCTACGAGCAGTACTTC.